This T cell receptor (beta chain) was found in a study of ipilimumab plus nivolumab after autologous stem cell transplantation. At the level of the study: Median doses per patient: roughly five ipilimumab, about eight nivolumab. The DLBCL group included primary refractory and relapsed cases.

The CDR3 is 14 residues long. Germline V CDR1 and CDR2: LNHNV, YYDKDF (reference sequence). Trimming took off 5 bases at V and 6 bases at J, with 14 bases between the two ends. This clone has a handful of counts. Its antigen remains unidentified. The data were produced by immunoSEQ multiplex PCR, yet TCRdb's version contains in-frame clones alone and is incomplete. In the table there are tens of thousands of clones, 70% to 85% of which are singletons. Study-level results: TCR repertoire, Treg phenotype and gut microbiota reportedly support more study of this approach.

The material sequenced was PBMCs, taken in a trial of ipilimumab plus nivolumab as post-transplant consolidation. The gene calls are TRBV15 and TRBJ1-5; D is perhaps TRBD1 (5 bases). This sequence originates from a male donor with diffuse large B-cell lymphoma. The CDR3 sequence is CATSVGGGAQPQHF. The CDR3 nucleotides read TGTGCCACCAGCGTCGGCGGGGGTGCTCAGCCCCAGCATTTT.